The rows below give T cell receptor beta chains drawn from one sample of a study of blood T cell repertoires in COVID-19. Assay: immunoSEQ multiplex PCR; the TCRdb copy retains only in-frame clones and omits some. This table holds about 140,000 clones, 75% to 80% found once. Sequences were obtained from PBMCs or T cells enriched from blood (not recorded which). These receptors were collected from a woman aged 45-65 years who had recovered from COVID-19. CDR3s include the opening cysteine and the closing phenylalanine or tryptophan. D genes are given only for firm matches. Part of the rows lack a size; the others show once, few, many or a class for expanded clones.

clone_size	d_call	v_call	j_call	cdr3_aa	cdr3_nt
NA	NA	TRBV9	TRBJ1-3	CASSVWGDSGNTIYF	TGTGCCAGCAGCGTTTGGGGGGACTCTGGAAACACCATATATTTT
NA	NA	TRBV6-1	TRBJ2-1	CASSESGGHEQFF	TGTGCCAGCAGTGAATCTGGAGGCCATGAGCAGTTCTTC
NA	NA	TRBV5-5	TRBJ1-1	CASNLGRGGTEAFF	TGTGCCAGCAATCTCGGCAGGGGCGGCACTGAAGCTTTCTTT
NA	TRBD1	TRBV28	TRBJ1-2	CASRSGQGAPGYTF	TGTGCCAGCAGGAGTGGACAGGGGGCGCCGGGCTACACCTTC
NA	NA	TRBV28	TRBJ1-1	CASSPTRPNTEAFF	TGTGCCAGCAGTCCTACTAGGCCGAACACTGAAGCTTTCTTT
NA	NA	TRBV28	TRBJ1-3	CASSNPGAGNTIYF	TGTGCCAGCAGTAATCCAGGGGCGGGAAACACCATATATTTT
NA	NA	TRBV3-1/TRBV3-2	TRBJ1-5	CASSQGYSPQGVVQPQHF	TGTGCCAGCAGCCAAGGGTACAGCCCCCAAGGGGTCGTACAGCCCCAGCATTTT
NA	NA	TRBV25-1	TRBJ2-3	CASSYDSNTDTQYF	TGTGCCAGCAGTTACGACAGTAACACAGATACGCAGTATTTT
few	NA	TRBV6-5	TRBJ1-2	CASRTPGSNYGYTF	TGTGCCAGCAGGACCCCGGGGTCTAACTATGGCTACACCTTC
NA	NA	TRBV7-2	TRBJ2-1	CASSLAWTDEQFF	TGTGCCAGCAGCTTAGCATGGACAGACGAGCAGTTCTTC
NA	NA	TRBV28	TRBJ2-3	CATNPGVTDTQYF	TGTGCCACCAACCCCGGGGTCACAGATACGCAGTATTTT
NA	NA	TRBV4-1	TRBJ1-1	CASSQGGSTEAFF	TGCGCCAGCAGCCAAGGGGGCAGTACTGAAGCTTTCTTT
NA	NA	TRBV30	TRBJ2-7	CAWSPQGGSYEQYF	TGTGCCTGGTCGCCCCAGGGTGGCTCCTACGAGCAGTACTTC
few	NA	TRBV5-6	TRBJ2-5	CASSLGRGLQETQYF	TGTGCCAGCAGCTTGGGGCGGGGCCTCCAAGAGACCCAGTACTTC
NA	TRBD2	TRBV9	TRBJ2-7	CASSVVDRGDEQYF	TGTGCCAGCAGCGTAGTGGACCGGGGGGACGAGCAGTACTTC
NA	NA	TRBV5-5	TRBJ2-4	CASSPTPSTATLAKNIQYF	TGTGCCAGCAGCCCAACCCCGTCGACAGCCACCCTAGCCAAAAACATTCAGTACTTC
NA	NA	TRBV19	TRBJ1-5	CASRGHEQPQHF	TGTGCCAGTCGCGGACACGAACAGCCCCAGCATTTT
NA	NA	TRBV18	TRBJ2-7	CASSPRDSYEQYF	TGTGCCAGCTCACCCCGGGACTCCTACGAGCAGTACTTC
NA	NA	TRBV6-1	TRBJ2-5	CASRDGRETQYF	TGTGCCAGCCGTGACGGGAGAGAGACCCAGTACTTC
NA	TRBD2	TRBV7-9	TRBJ2-1	CASSLVLAGGQNEQFF	TGTGCCAGCAGCTTAGTTCTAGCGGGGGGGCAGAATGAGCAGTTCTTC
NA	NA	TRBV7-9	TRBJ2-6	CASSLIYPGPLSGANVLTF	TGTGCCAGCAGCTTAATTTACCCAGGGCCACTCTCTGGGGCCAACGTCCTGACTTTC
NA	NA	TRBV30	TRBJ1-2	CARDSRNYGYTF	TGTGCCAGGGACTCCCGAAACTATGGCTACACCTTC
few	TRBD2	TRBV7-3	TRBJ2-7	CASSPGLAGGRQYF	TGTGCCAGCAGCCCAGGACTAGCGGGGGGGCGGCAGTACTTC
NA	NA	TRBV5-1	TRBJ1-2	CASSLRQGGIYGYTF	TGCGCCAGCAGCTTGCGCCAGGGTGGTATCTATGGCTACACCTTC
NA	TRBD2	TRBV29-1	TRBJ2-1	CSADGGAVYNEQFF	TGCAGCGCCGACGGGGGGGCCGTCTACAATGAGCAGTTCTTC
NA	TRBD1	TRBV27	TRBJ1-1	CASSLGQGAENTEAFF	TGTGCCAGCAGTCTAGGACAGGGGGCTGAGAACACTGAAGCTTTCTTT
NA	NA	TRBV7-6	TRBJ2-2	CASSLGADTGELFF	TGTGCCAGCAGCTTAGGAGCCGACACCGGGGAGCTGTTTTTT
NA	TRBD1	TRBV7-3	TRBJ2-5	CASSLGTGGLETQYF	TGTGCCAGCAGCCTGGGGACAGGGGGCCTGGAGACCCAGTACTTC
NA	NA	TRBV5-1	TRBJ2-5	CASSQSTWEKTQYF	TGCGCCAGCAGCCAATCGACATGGGAGAAGACCCAGTACTTC
NA	TRBD1	TRBV19	TRBJ2-6	CASSIARGRGANVLTF	TGTGCCAGTAGTATAGCCAGGGGGCGCGGGGCCAACGTCCTGACTTTC
NA	NA	TRBV6-5	TRBJ1-1	CAIARFSQYAEAFF	TGTGCTATTGCCAGATTTTCTCAGTACGCTGAAGCTTTCTTT
NA	TRBD1	TRBV5-1	TRBJ1-1	CASSFAGTEPDTEAFF	TGCGCCAGCAGCTTCGCCGGGACAGAGCCCGACACTGAAGCTTTCTTT
NA	TRBD1	TRBV28	TRBJ1-2	CASSLTGYYGYTF	TGTGCCAGCAGTTTGACAGGGTACTATGGCTACACCTTC